The 14 T cell receptor beta chains listed next were all sequenced from one sample in a study of Ad26.COV2.S vaccination and SARS-CoV-2 variants. This table comes from immunoSEQ multiplex PCR, and its TCRdb copy is limited to in-frame clones, with some not included. Here the sample spans roughly 270,000 clones, about 89% being singletons. Treatment: about 20 received Ad26.COV2.S at low or high dose, single or two shots; about 5 received placebo; per-sample allocation not given. Sampling was performed 63 days after the first vaccine or placebo injection. The sequences come from peripheral blood, collected in a trial of Ad26.COV2.S vaccine versus placebo. Receptor source: a person aged 18 to 65 who received the Ad26.COV2.S COVID-19 vaccine or a placebo.

The chain recombines TRBV5-1 with TRBJ2-4; D possibly corresponds to TRBD1 (5 bases). CDR1 SGHRS and CDR2 YFSETQ come from the germline V gene. This CDR3 contains 14 residues. V was clipped by 3 bases and J by 8 bases, with 15 bases between them. CDR3 amino acids: CASSYSGLGDIQYF. CDR3 coding DNA: TGCGCCAGCAGCTACTCAGGGCTAGGGGACATTCAGTACTTC.

The chain couples TRBV7-2 to TRBJ2-1; the match to TRBD1 covers 12 bases. Germline CDR1 and CDR2: SGHTA and FQGNSA. The CDR3 totals 17 residues. Trimming removed 3 bases from V and 8 bases from J; junction bases left unmatched: 11. CDR3 loop: CASSLLGGTGGADEQFF. As DNA, the CDR3 is TGTGCCAGCAGCTTGTTAGGGGGGACAGGGGGCGCGGATGAGCAGTTCTTC.

The rearrangement joins TRBV14 to TRBJ1-2; TRBD1 is a possible D gene (5 bases). With 5 bases removed from V and 5 bases from J, the gap between germline ends came to 12 bases. The V gene's germline CDR1 is SGHDN and CDR2 FVKESK. This CDR3 region has 13 residues. The CDR3 nucleotides are TGTGCCAGCAGCGAGGGGACGGCATATGGCTACACCTTC. Translation: CASSEGTAYGYTF.

The chain combines TRBV10-3 with TRBJ2-1; 8 positions match TRBD2. The CDR3 totals 14 residues. Germline V gene data show CDR1 as ENHRY and CDR2 as SYGVKD. With 6 bases clipped from V and 6 bases from J, the junction kept 7 bases outside the gene matches. CDR3 in DNA: TGTGCCATCAGGCCGGGACTAGGACCCAATGAGCAGTTCTTC. It translates to CAIRPGLGPNEQFF.

The rearrangement joins TRBV11-2 to TRBJ2-1; D not resolved. Germline-derived CDR1 and CDR2 are SGHAT and FQNNGV. V lost 0 bases, J lost 3 bases, and 9 bases lay in between. The CDR3 contains 15 residues. This chain's CDR3 is CASSLDRSVYNEQFF. As DNA, the CDR3 is TGTGCCAGCAGCTTAGATCGGTCGGTCTACAATGAGCAGTTCTTC.

The V gene is TRBV5-1, the J gene TRBJ2-1, with 9 bases lining up with TRBD2. Looked up from germline, CDR1 is SGHRS and CDR2 is YFSETQ. V lost 8 bases to trimming and J lost 7 bases; unmatched junction nucleotides: 13. This CDR3 is built from 15 residues. This chain's CDR3 is CASSREGGGMNEQFF. CDR3 DNA sequence: TGCGCCAGTTCGCGGGAGGGCGGTGGAATGAATGAGCAGTTCTTC.

The V gene is TRBV10-2, the J gene TRBJ1-2; D is unclear. This CDR3 spans 11 amino acids. Germline V gene sequence: CDR1 WSHSY, CDR2 SAAADI. The V gene lost 6 bases and the J gene lost 5 bases, with 7 bases spanning the gap. CDR3 in DNA: TGCGCCAGCAGCCCCGGGTATGGCTACACCTTC. Its protein product is CASSPGYGYTF.

Comment on this clone: A junction boundary mismatches the germline segment, possibly from a read error. This CDR3 reads CASSLRGLGNSPPHF. The CDR3 nucleotides are TGTGCCAGCAGCTTACGGGGGCTGGGTAATTCACCCCCCCACTTT. The chain has TRBV7-9 and TRBJ1-6; possibly TRBD1 for D (6 bases). The CDR3 covers 15 residues. The germline V gene has CDR1 SEHNR and CDR2 FQNEAQ (reference sequence).

The chain has TRBV20-1 and TRBJ1-1; D may be TRBD1 (5 bases). Germline V CDR1 and CDR2: DFQATT, SNEGSKA (reference sequence). The CDR3 is 13 amino acids. Trimming stripped 3 bases from V and 5 bases from J, with 13 bases between. This chain's CDR3 is CSASLGKGTEAFF. For the CDR3, the DNA is TGCAGTGCTAGTCTGGGTAAGGGGACTGAAGCTTTCTTT.

The chain carries TRBV6-5 and TRBJ2-5, with TRBD2 matching 8 bases. The length of the CDR3 is 13 residues. Germline lookup yields CDR1 MNHEY and CDR2 SVGAGI. The junction had 9 bases not matched to a gene; V was cut back by 3 bases and J by 12 bases. In nucleotides, the CDR3 is TGTGCCAGCAGTTATCGGGGAGCGGGGGCGAAGTACTTC. Translation gives CASSYRGAGAKYF.

This clone was found a few times. This sequence joins TRBV27 and TRBJ1-2; D is possibly TRBD1 (6 bases). CDR3 length equals 15 residues. V lost 0 bases and J 4 bases, leaving 12 bases between the germline ends. Germline-derived CDR1 and CDR2 are MNHEY and SMNVEV (reference sequence). As DNA, the CDR3 is TGTGCCAGCAGTTTATCCCGACAGGCGGCCTATGGCTACACCTTC. It encodes CASSLSRQAAYGYTF.

V and J are TRBV7-9 and TRBJ2-1, with 12 bases fitting TRBD2. This CDR3 has 16 amino acids. V shed 3 bases and J 9 bases; nucleotides not matched to a gene: 9. Germline CDR1 SEHNR, CDR2 FQNEAQ (reference sequence). The CDR3 loop reads CASSFHRLAGVIEQFF. CDR3 DNA: TGTGCCAGCAGCTTCCACCGACTAGCGGGAGTCATTGAGCAGTTCTTC. Variable domain in full (rest from reference TRBV7-9 and TRBJ2-1): DTGVSQNPRHKITKRGQNVTFRCDPISEHNRLYWYRQTLGQGPEFLTYFQNEAQLEKSRLLSDRFSAERPKGSFSTLEIQRTEQGDSAMYLCASSFHRLAGVIEQFFGPGTRLTVL.

This clone occurred a few times. V is TRBV5-6 and J is TRBJ2-7; D tentatively fits TRBD1 or TRBD2 (6 bases each). V lost 0 bases and J 1 base, leaving 23 bases between the germline ends. The CDR3 extends over 19 amino acids. CDR1 SGHDT and CDR2 YYEEEE come from the germline V gene. The CDR3 bases are TGTGCCAGCAGCTTGGCCATACGCAGGTACGGGGGCCCGTCCTACGAGCAGTACTTC. Its protein is CASSLAIRRYGGPSYEQYF.

The sample holds a few counts of this clone. The J gene is TRBJ1-5, the V gene TRBV4-1, with unresolved D. Trimming removed 0 bases from V and 9 bases from J, with 15 bases in between. The CDR3 totals 15 residues. Germline CDR1 and CDR2: MGHRA and YSYEKL. CDR3 nucleotides: TGCGCCAGCAGCCAAGATCCGGGAGTAGACCGGCCCCAGCATTTT. As protein: CASSQDPGVDRPQHF.